This TCR beta chain was identified in a study of T cell responses to AZD1222 COVID-19 vaccine. Study at large: Second-dose schedules of about 4 or about 12 weeks were combined.

Study results and limitations: Nearly half of spike-specific TCRs reportedly target variant regions that are unmutated in the B.1.351 and B.1.1.7 variants. At 160-218 and 743-854, vaccine-associated CD4 TCRs were dominant, and they spanned spike.

In its sample, this clone was seen a few times. Antigen unknown. The CDR3 runs 16 residues. V dropped 1 base and J dropped 3 bases, with 13 bases sitting between them. Germline assignment: CDR1 LGHDT and CDR2 YNNKEL (reference sequence). TCRdb's copy holds only in-frame clones and misses some; the assay was immunoSEQ multiplex PCR. The sample shows more than 75,000 clones, just over 90% of them seen only once. The genes are TRBV3-1 (or the pseudogene TRBV3-2) and TRBJ1-3; D gene unclear. Sequenced material: peripheral blood, taken on day 0 of AZD1222 vaccination. This sequence was found in an adult in good health. CDR3 sequence: CASSQVPVAFGNTIYF. The CDR3 DNA sequence: TGTGCCAGCAGCCAAGTTCCCGTGGCATTTGGAAACACCATATATTTT.